A single sample is the source of the 23 T cell receptor beta chains below, sequenced in a study of blood T cell repertoires in COVID-19 (dated by TCRdb to about 2020). Library preparation was by the immunoSEQ multiplex PCR assay. What TCRdb holds here is the immuneACCESS table cut down to in-frame rearrangements. Part of the clones is not present; checked against another copy, under half of the missing clones reflect an unresolved V gene, and the others are unexplained. A total of hundreds of thousands of clones appear in this sample, roughly 85% of them only once. Of the sample, more than 3% falls within the top ten clones. Sample: peripheral blood. The receptors stem from a woman under 30 with acute or convalescent COVID-19.

The chain has TRBV28 and TRBJ1-4; TRBD1 might be the D (6 bases). This CDR3 is built from 15 residues. V gave up 3 bases and J gave up 4 bases, with 12 bases separating them. The V gene's germline CDR1 is MDHEN and CDR2 SYDVKM. CDR3 loop: CASSFPGQNNEKLFF. The CDR3 region has the DNA TGTGCCAGCAGTTTCCCGGGACAAAATAATGAAAAACTGTTTTTT.

The chain recombines TRBV7-8 with TRBJ2-7, with 14 nucleotides matching TRBD2. V dropped 4 bases and J dropped 6; count of bases not matched to a gene: 2. CDR3 size: 14 residues. The germline V gene has CDR1 SGHVS and CDR2 FQNEAQ. The CDR3 loop is CASSSTSGGVEQYF. The CDR3 DNA is TGTGCCAGCAGCTCGACTAGCGGGGGGGTCGAGCAGTACTTC.

The V call is TRBV12-5, the J call TRBJ2-7; TRBD1 matches 10 bases. V dropped 0 bases and J dropped 2; count of bases not matched to a gene: 4. CDR3 length: 16 amino acids. Germline V gene lookup returns CDR1 LGHNT and CDR2 FRNRAP. The CDR3: CASGLVIGQGAYEQYF. The CDR3 nucleotides are TGTGCTAGTGGTTTGGTAATCGGACAGGGGGCCTACGAGCAGTACTTC.

This chain connects TRBV14 to TRBJ2-5, with D tentatively TRBD2 (6 bases). Trimming removed 4 bases at V and 4 bases at J, with 16 bases between. The CDR3 spans 15 residues. The germline CDR1 and CDR2 sequences are SGHDN and FVKESK. This CDR3 is CASSPLGGWVETQYF. In nucleotides, the CDR3 is TGTGCCAGCAGCCCCCTGGGGGGTTGGGTAGAGACCCAGTACTTC.

The chain recombines TRBV5-4 with TRBJ2-7; 14 bases map to TRBD2. CDR1 SGHNT and CDR2 YYREEE come from the germline V gene (reference sequence). With V trimmed by 4 bases and J by 6 bases, 0 bases remained unmatched. The CDR3 runs 13 residues. For the CDR3, the DNA is TGTGCCAGCAGCGGACTAGCGGGAGGCGAGCAGTACTTC. This codes for CASSGLAGGEQYF. Full variable domain (missing parts from reference TRBV5-4 and TRBJ2-7): ETGVTQSPTHLIKTRGQQVTLRCSSQSGHNTVSWYQQALGQGPQFIFQYYREEENGRGNFPPRFSGLQFPNYSSELNVNALELDDSALYLCASSGLAGGEQYFGPGTRLTVT.

The chain couples TRBV6-5 to TRBJ1-1, with 7 bases aligning to TRBD1. The CDR3 extends over 12 amino acids. V lost 7 bases, J lost 11 bases, and 10 bases stayed unmatched. CDR1 MNHEY and CDR2 SVGAGI come from the germline V gene. Here the CDR3 DNA reads TGTGCCAGCATAGGTACGGGACAGATGGCTTTCTTT. Protein: CASIGTGQMAFF.

This chain connects TRBV2 to TRBJ2-3, with TRBD2 matching 7 bases. Trimming cost V 6 bases and J 0 bases; bases outside gene matches: 6. CDR1 is SNHLY and CDR2 is FYNNEI in the germline V gene. The CDR3 loop spans 15 amino acids. The CDR3 coding sequence is TGTGCCAGCAGGGGGGGGACTTATAGCACAGATACGCAGTATTTT. Protein sequence: CASRGGTYSTDTQYF. Supplemented by reference TRBV2 and TRBJ2-3, the full variable domain reads EPEVTQTPSHQVTQMGQEVILRCVPISNHLYFYWYRQILGQKVEFLVSFYNNEISEKSEIFDDQFSVERPDGSNFTLKIRSTKLEDSAMYFCASRGGTYSTDTQYFGPGTRLTVL.

The chain has TRBV28 and TRBJ1-2; D ambiguous. V gave up 3 bases and J gave up 1 base, with 12 bases separating them. CDR3 length equals 15 residues. Germline CDR1 is MDHEN and CDR2 is SYDVKM. CDR3 region: CASSFAAEINYGYTF. Here the CDR3 DNA reads TGTGCCAGCAGTTTTGCGGCAGAAATTAACTATGGCTACACCTTC.

This chain joins TRBV19 and TRBJ1-5; tentative D call: TRBD1 (5 bases). V gave up 7 bases and J gave up 6 bases, with 19 bases separating them. Germline values: CDR1 LNHDA, CDR2 SQIVND (reference sequence). This CDR3 has 15 residues. CDR3 in amino acids: CASTMGGSMVQPQHF. The CDR3 DNA is TGTGCCAGTACCATGGGGGGGAGCATGGTTCAGCCCCAGCATTTT.

The genes are TRBV7-9 and TRBJ2-7; D is possibly TRBD2 (5 bases). V lost 0 bases, J lost 7 bases, and 16 bases lay in between. The CDR3 sequence is 15 residues long. Germline V gene sequence: CDR1 SEHNR, CDR2 FQNEAQ (reference sequence). CDR3 residues: CASSLAASPPREQYF. The CDR3 coding sequence is TGTGCCAGCAGCTTAGCGGCTAGCCCTCCCCGGGAGCAGTACTTC.

This chain joins TRBV27 and TRBJ2-7; 12 bases map to TRBD1. There are 15 residues in the CDR3. The V gene end was trimmed by 6 bases and the J gene end by 4 bases; junction bases not matched to a gene: 7. Germline V gives CDR1 MNHEY, CDR2 SMNVEV (reference sequence). The CDR3 is CASSRGTGGAYEQYF. CDR3 nucleotides: TGTGCCAGCAGCCGCGGGACAGGGGGCGCGTACGAGCAGTACTTC.

The chain recombines TRBV2 with TRBJ1-2; perhaps TRBD1 as D (6 bases). Trimming stripped 1 base from V and 5 bases from J, with 8 bases between. The germline CDR1 and CDR2 sequences are SNHLY and FYNNEI. CDR3 size: 13 residues. For the CDR3, the DNA is TGTGCCAGCAGTGAAGAAGACAGGTATGGCTACACCTTC. Translating gives CASSEEDRYGYTF. Supplemented by reference TRBV2 and TRBJ1-2, the full variable domain reads EPEVTQTPSHQVTQMGQEVILRCVPISNHLYFYWYRQILGQKVEFLVSFYNNEISEKSEIFDDQFSVERPDGSNFTLKIRSTKLEDSAMYFCASSEEDRYGYTFGSGTRLTVV.

The rearrangement joins TRBV5-1 to TRBJ1-2; perhaps TRBD1 as D (5 bases). The CDR3 consists of 13 residues. Germline V gene lookup returns CDR1 SGHRS and CDR2 YFSETQ. V was trimmed by 4 bases and J by 4 bases, leaving 11 bases between them. Here the CDR3 reads CASSLTQVYGYTF. The CDR3 nucleotides are TGCGCCAGCAGCCTGACACAGGTCTATGGCTACACCTTC.

This sequence joins TRBV5-4 and TRBJ1-2; 9 positions agree with TRBD1. The CDR3 spans 14 residues. Germline V gene data show CDR1 as SGHNT and CDR2 as YYREEE (reference sequence). V was clipped by 4 bases and J by 2 bases; unmatched bases: 3. CDR3 region: CASSPGQGNYGYTF. Here the CDR3 DNA reads TGTGCCAGCAGCCCGGGACAGGGAAACTATGGCTACACCTTC.

This rearrangement joins TRBV19 to TRBJ1-1; D unresolved. The germline gives CDR1 LNHDA, CDR2 SQIVND (reference sequence). Deletions cut 4 bases from V and 1 base from J, with 10 bases between. The CDR3 sequence is 14 residues long. CDR3 amino acids: CASSRREKNTEAFF. The CDR3 DNA reads TGTGCCAGTAGTAGACGGGAGAAGAACACTGAAGCTTTCTTT.

The chain combines TRBV6-5 with TRBJ1-5, with D possibly being TRBD1 (5 bases). The CDR3 extends over 13 amino acids. CDR1 and CDR2 (germline): MNHEY, SVGAGI. The ends were cut back, 5 bases at V and 4 bases at J, with 9 bases in the middle. The CDR3 sequence is CASSTQANQPQHF. In DNA form, the CDR3 reads TGTGCCAGCAGTACACAGGCGAATCAGCCCCAGCATTTT.

The chain has TRBV2 and TRBJ1-6; D is undetermined. From germline, CDR1 is SNHLY and CDR2 FYNNEI. The CDR3 sequence is 13 residues long. V dropped 7 bases and J dropped 7 bases, with 11 bases sitting between them. CDR3 in amino acids: CASNGEGNSPLHF. CDR3 coding DNA: TGTGCCAGCAATGGGGAGGGCAATTCACCCCTCCACTTT.

The chain employs TRBV7-8 and TRBJ2-7, with a possible D match to TRBD2 (5 bases). The germline CDR1 and CDR2 sequences are SGHVS and FQNEAQ. The length of the CDR3 is 13 residues. V was cut by 4 bases and J by 3 bases, with 10 bases left in between. CDR3 in amino acids: CASSSYGVYEQYF. As DNA, the CDR3 is TGTGCCAGCAGCTCATACGGGGTCTACGAGCAGTACTTC.

The chain joins TRBV10-2 to TRBJ2-3; the D gene is possibly TRBD2 (6 bases). The CDR3 is made up of 14 amino acids. From germline, CDR1 is WSHSY and CDR2 SAAADI. Trimming removed 8 bases at V and 2 bases at J, with 14 bases between. The CDR3 is CASGTGVYTDTQYF. In DNA, the CDR3 is TGCGCCAGCGGGACGGGGGTCTACACAGATACGCAGTATTTT.

V usage is TRBV19 and J usage is TRBJ1-2, with D maybe TRBD1 (6 bases). The V gene lost 7 bases and the J gene lost 12 bases, with 24 bases spanning the gap. Germline values: CDR1 LNHDA, CDR2 SQIVND (reference sequence). The CDR3 totals 14 residues. For the CDR3, the DNA is TGTGCCAGTACTACAAAAGCAGGGGTGCCTATGGACACCTTC. Amino acid sequence: CASTTKAGVPMDTF.

The CDR3 nucleotides read TGTGCCAGCAGTAAGACAGGGGGAGGGTATGGCTACACCTTC. Its translation: CASSKTGGGYGYTF. The chain is built from TRBV2 and TRBJ1-2, with 9 bases aligning to TRBD1. V shed 5 bases, J shed 5 bases, and the junction held 6 bases outside the gene matches. Germline CDR1 is SNHLY and CDR2 is FYNNEI. This CDR3 contains 14 residues.

This chain joins TRBV12-3 or TRBV12-4 and TRBJ2-1, with D possibly being TRBD2 (5 bases). V lost 3 bases, J lost 9 bases, and 12 bases lay in between. The CDR3 sequence is 13 residues long. DNA for the CDR3: TGTGCCAGCAGTTTTCGAGAGGGTGGTGAGCAGTTCTTC. This encodes CASSFREGGEQFF.

This sequence joins TRBV28 and TRBJ1-5; maybe TRBD1 (6 bases). The germline V and J ends were trimmed by 3 bases and 10 bases, with 10 bases remaining between them. The CDR3 is made up of 12 amino acids. Looked up from germline, CDR1 is MDHEN and CDR2 is SYDVKM. The DNA for the CDR3 is TGTGCCAGCAGTTTTGGGGGCACCCCCCAGCATTTT. This gives the protein CASSFGGTPQHF. The full variable domain, its missing parts supplied by reference TRBV28 and TRBJ1-5, is DVKVTQSSRYLVKRTGEKVFLECVQDMDHENMFWYRQDPGLGLRLIYFSYDVKMKEKGDIPEGYSVSREKKERFSLILESASTNQTSMYLCASSFGGTPQHFGDGTRLSIL.